This T cell receptor (beta chain) comes out of a study of T-cell reconstitution after alpha-beta-depleted transplantation in children. TCRbeta library preparation incorporated unique molecular identifiers. TCRdb re-derived calls from the PCR reads in MiXCR, one entry per CDR3 protein. The sample lists 130,000 or so distinct CDR3 sequences; roughly 9.7% were seen once. The V and J ends lost 5 bases and 2 bases respectively, with 10 bases between them. This CDR3 region has 13 residues. Germline V CDR1 and CDR2: MNHEY, SMNVEV (reference sequence). In its sample, this clonotype was seen many times. Sequenced here: PBMCs, mostly from graft donor cells, sampled 180 days after TCRalphabeta/CD19-depleted stem cell transplant. The chain is built from TRBV27 and TRBJ2-7; D not certain. The receptor was isolated from a girl less than two years old who had a stem cell transplant for combined immunodeficiency, so the T cells may come from the graft donor. The CDR3 loop reads CASSTRVAYEQYF. CDR3 nucleotides: TGTGCCAGCAGTACACGGGTAGCCTACGAGCAGTACTTC.